The 6 T cell receptor beta chains below come from one sample, sequenced in a study of blood T cell repertoires in COVID-19. Data came from immunoSEQ multiplex PCR; TCRdb stores just in-frame clones and leaves some out. The sample lists roughly 260,000 clones, about 87% seen once, with 3.7% in the top ten. The specimen was peripheral blood. These TCRs come from a woman in her thirties or forties with acute or convalescent COVID-19.

The rearrangement joins TRBV2 to TRBJ2-3, with a tentative D call TRBD2 (5 bases). The length of the CDR3 is 15 residues. The ends were cut back, 4 bases at V and 2 bases at J, with 13 bases in the middle. Germline CDR1 and CDR2: SNHLY and FYNNEI. CDR3 sequence: CASSGGDSATDTQYF. The CDR3 nucleotides read TGTGCCAGCAGTGGCGGTGATAGCGCCACAGATACGCAGTATTTT.

The CDR3 bases are TGTGCCAGCAGTTACCGACAGCCGAACACTGAAGCTTTCTTT. Its translation is CASSYRQPNTEAFF. V usage is TRBV27 and J usage is TRBJ1-1, with a tentative D call TRBD1 (5 bases). V lost 4 bases, J lost 1 base, and 10 bases lay in between. Germline values: CDR1 MNHEY, CDR2 SMNVEV (reference sequence). The CDR3 totals 14 residues.

The V call is TRBV6-4, the J call TRBJ1-3; TRBD1 matches 10 bases. This CDR3 has 15 residues. The germline V gene has CDR1 MRHNA and CDR2 SNTAGT. V lost 0 bases and J lost 8; bases outside the gene matches: 4. The CDR3 spells CASSDSTGGGHTIYF. The CDR3 nucleotides read TGTGCCAGCAGTGACTCGACAGGGGGCGGACACACCATATATTTT.

This clone has just a few counts. This sequence joins TRBV3-1 (or the pseudogene TRBV3-2) and TRBJ2-6, with a tentative D call TRBD1 (6 bases). Trimming pared 3 bases from V and 0 bases from J, leaving 6 bases between. Germline values: CDR1 LGHDT, CDR2 YNNKEL (reference sequence). This CDR3 is 15 amino acids long. The CDR3: CASSQTGSGANVLTF. Here the CDR3 DNA reads TGTGCCAGCAGCCAGACAGGCTCTGGGGCCAACGTCCTGACTTTC.

The genes are TRBV6-1 and TRBJ2-4; 9 nucleotides align to TRBD1. CDR1 MNHNS and CDR2 SASEGT come from the germline V gene. The CDR3 loop spans 14 amino acids. Germline trimming cut 3 bases from V and 9 bases from J; bases unmatched to any gene: 6. The CDR3 protein is CASSEGTGMGIQYF. In DNA form, the CDR3 reads TGTGCCAGCAGTGAGGGGACAGGGATGGGCATTCAGTACTTC.

This chain joins TRBV29-1 and TRBJ2-4; 7 nucleotides match TRBD1. Germline values: CDR1 SQVTM, CDR2 ANQGSEA. J was trimmed by 0 bases and V by 5 bases; bases with no gene match: 13. The length of the CDR3 is 17 residues. CDR3 loop: CSVKSTGTNVAKNIQYF. CDR3 sequence (DNA): TGCAGCGTTAAGTCGACAGGGACAAACGTAGCCAAAAACATTCAGTACTTC.